What follows is one T cell receptor (beta chain) and its context. In the authors' workflow: Reference gene primers were amplified, and this amplification served to estimate nucleated cell counts. Only in-frame clones appear in the TCRdb table, and some are missing; sequencing was by immunoSEQ multiplex PCR. Clone size and the V and J calls come from that table; the DNA yielded D and trimming. The sample gives approximately 84,000 clones, around 90% of which show up once; roughly 1.5% is in the top ten. These data come from a study of blood T cell repertoires in COVID-19. V was cut by 0 bases and J by 4 bases, with 4 bases left in between. The CDR3 covers 13 residues. Per the germline V gene, CDR1 is SNHLY and CDR2 is FYNNEI.

The chain links TRBV2 to TRBJ2-1; D call uncertain. The material sequenced was peripheral blood. The TCR comes from a human donor with active COVID-19. The donor label of this sample is uncertain. The CDR3 reads CASSEAFYNEQFF. The CDR3 region has the DNA TGTGCCAGCAGTGAAGCCTTTTACAATGAGCAGTTCTTC.